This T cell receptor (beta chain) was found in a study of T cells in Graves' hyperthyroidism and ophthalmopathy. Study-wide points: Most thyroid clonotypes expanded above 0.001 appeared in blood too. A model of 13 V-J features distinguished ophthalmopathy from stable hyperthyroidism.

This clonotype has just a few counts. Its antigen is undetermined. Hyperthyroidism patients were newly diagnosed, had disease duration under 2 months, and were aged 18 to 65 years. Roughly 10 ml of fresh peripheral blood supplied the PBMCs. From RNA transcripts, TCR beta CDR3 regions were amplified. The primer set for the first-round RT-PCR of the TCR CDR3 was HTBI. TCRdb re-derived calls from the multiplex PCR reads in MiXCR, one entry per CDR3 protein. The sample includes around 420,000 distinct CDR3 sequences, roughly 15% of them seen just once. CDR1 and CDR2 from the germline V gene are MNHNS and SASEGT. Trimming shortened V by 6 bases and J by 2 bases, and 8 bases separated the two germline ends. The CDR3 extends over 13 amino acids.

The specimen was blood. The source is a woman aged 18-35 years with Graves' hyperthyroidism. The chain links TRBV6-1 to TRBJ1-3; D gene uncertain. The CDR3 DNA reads TGTGCCAGCAGGAAGGACGCTGGAAACACCATATATTTT. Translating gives CASRKDAGNTIYF.